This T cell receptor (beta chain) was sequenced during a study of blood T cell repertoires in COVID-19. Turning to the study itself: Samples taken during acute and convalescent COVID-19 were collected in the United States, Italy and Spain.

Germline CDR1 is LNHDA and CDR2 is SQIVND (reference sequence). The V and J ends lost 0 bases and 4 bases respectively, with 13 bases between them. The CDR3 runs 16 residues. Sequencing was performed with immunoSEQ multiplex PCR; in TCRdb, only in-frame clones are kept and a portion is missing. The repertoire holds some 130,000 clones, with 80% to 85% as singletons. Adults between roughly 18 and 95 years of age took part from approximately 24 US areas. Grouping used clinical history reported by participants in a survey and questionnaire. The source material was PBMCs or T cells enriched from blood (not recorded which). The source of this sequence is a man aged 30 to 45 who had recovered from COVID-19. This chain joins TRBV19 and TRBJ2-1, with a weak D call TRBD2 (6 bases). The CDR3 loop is CASSIDLLRGYNEQFF. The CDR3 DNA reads TGTGCCAGTAGTATAGATCTTTTGCGGGGATACAATGAGCAGTTCTTC.